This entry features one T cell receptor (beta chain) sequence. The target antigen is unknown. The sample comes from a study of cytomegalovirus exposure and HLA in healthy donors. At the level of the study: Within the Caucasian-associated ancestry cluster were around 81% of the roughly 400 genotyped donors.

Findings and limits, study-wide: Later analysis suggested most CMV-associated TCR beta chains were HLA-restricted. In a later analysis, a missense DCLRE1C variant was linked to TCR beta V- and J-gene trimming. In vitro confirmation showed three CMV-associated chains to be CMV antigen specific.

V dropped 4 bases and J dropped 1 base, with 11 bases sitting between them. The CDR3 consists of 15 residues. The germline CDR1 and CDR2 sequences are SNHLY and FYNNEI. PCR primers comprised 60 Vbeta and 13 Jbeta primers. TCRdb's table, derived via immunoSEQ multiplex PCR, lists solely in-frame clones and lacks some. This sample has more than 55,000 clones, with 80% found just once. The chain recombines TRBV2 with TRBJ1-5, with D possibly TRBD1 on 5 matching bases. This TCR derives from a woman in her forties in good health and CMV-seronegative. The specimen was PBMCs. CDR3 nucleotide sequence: TGTGCCAGCAGTGCAGGGTACGGGAGCAATCAGCCCCAGCATTTT. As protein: CASSAGYGSNQPQHF.